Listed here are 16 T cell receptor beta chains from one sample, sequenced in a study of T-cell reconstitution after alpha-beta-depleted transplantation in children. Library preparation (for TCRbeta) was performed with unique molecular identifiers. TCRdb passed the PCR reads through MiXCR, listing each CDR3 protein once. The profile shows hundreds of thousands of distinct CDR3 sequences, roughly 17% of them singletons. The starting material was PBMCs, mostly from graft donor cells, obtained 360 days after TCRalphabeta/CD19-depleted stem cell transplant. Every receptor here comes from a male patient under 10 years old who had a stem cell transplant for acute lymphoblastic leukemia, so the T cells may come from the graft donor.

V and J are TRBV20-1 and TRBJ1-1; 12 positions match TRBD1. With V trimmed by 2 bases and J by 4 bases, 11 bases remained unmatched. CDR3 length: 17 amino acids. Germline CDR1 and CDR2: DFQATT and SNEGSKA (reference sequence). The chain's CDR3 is CSARRPGQGARGTEAFF. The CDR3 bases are TGCAGTGCTAGACGCCCGGGACAGGGGGCTCGGGGCACTGAAGCTTTCTTT.

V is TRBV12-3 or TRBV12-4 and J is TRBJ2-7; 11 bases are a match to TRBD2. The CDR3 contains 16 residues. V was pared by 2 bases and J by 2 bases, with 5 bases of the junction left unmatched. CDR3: CASSLRIAGGAYEQYF. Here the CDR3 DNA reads TGTGCCAGCAGTTTACGGATAGCGGGAGGGGCCTACGAGCAGTACTTC.

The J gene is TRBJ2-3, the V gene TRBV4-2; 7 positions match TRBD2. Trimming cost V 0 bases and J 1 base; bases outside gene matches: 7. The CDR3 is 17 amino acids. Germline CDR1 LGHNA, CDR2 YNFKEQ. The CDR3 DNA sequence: TGTGCCAGCAGCCAAGAAGGAAGACTAGCTGGCACAGATACGCAGTATTTT. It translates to CASSQEGRLAGTDTQYF.

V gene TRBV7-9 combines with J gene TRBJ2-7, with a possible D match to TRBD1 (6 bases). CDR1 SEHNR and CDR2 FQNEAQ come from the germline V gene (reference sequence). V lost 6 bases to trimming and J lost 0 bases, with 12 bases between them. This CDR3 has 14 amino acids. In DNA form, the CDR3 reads TGTGCCAGCAGACCACCGACAGGCTCCTACGAGCAGTACTTC. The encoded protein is CASRPPTGSYEQYF.

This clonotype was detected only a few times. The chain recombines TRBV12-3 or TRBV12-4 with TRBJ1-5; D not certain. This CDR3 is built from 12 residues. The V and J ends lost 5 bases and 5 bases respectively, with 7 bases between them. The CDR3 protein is CASSPPDQPQHF. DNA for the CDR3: TGTGCCAGCAGTCCCCCAGATCAGCCCCAGCATTTT.

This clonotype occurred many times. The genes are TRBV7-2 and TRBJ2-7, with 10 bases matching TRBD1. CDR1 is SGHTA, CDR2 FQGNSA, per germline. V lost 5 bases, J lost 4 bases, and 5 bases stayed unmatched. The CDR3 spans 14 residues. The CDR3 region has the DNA TGTGCCAGCAGCCGGGACAGGGGAGTATACGAGCAGTACTTC. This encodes CASSRDRGVYEQYF.

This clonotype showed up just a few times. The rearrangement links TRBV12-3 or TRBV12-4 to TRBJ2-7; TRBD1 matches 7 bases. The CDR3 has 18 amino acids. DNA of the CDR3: TGTACCTGCAGTTTGGCCCGGGGTGGGACAGCATCAACCTACGAGCAGTACTTC. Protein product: CTCSLARGGTASTYEQYF.

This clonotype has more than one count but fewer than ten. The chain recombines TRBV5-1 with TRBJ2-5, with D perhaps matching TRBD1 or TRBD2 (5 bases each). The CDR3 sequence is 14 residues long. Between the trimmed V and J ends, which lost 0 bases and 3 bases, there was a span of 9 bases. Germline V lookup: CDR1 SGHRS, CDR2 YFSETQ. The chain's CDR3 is CASSLGDGKETQYF. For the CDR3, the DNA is TGCGCCAGCAGCTTGGGGGACGGCAAAGAGACCCAGTACTTC.

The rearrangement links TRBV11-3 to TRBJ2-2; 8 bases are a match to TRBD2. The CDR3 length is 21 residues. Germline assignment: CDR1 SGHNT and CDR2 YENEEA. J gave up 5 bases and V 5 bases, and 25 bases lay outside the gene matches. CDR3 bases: TGTGCCAGCAGCCTATGGGTGGGTAGCGGGACCCGTTCGAATGCAACCGGGGAGCTGTTTTTT. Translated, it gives CASSLWVGSGTRSNATGELFF.

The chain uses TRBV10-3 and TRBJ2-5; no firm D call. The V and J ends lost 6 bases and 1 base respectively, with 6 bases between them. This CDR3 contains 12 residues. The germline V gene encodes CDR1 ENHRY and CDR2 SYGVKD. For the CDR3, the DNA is TGTGCCATCAGGGGCTCCCAAGAGACCCAGTACTTC. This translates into CAIRGSQETQYF.

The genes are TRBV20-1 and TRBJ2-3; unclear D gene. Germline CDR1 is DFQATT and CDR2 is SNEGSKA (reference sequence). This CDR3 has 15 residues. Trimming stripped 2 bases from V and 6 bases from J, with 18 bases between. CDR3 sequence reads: CSARRSFGTVDTQYF. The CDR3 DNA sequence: TGCAGTGCTAGACGCTCTTTCGGCACCGTGGATACGCAGTATTTT.

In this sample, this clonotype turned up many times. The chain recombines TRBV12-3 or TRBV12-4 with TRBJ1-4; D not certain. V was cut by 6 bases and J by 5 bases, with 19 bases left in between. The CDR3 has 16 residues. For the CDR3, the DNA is TGTGCCAGCAGACCTACCCCCCGAGAGAGGAATGAAAAACTGTTTTTT. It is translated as CASRPTPRERNEKLFF.

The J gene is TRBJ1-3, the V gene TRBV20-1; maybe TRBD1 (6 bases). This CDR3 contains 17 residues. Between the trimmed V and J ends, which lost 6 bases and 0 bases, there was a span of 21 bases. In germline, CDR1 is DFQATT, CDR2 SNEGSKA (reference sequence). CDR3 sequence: CSAQSGGGRGSGNTIYF. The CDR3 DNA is TGCAGTGCCCAGAGTGGTGGGGGCCGGGGCTCTGGAAACACCATATATTTT.

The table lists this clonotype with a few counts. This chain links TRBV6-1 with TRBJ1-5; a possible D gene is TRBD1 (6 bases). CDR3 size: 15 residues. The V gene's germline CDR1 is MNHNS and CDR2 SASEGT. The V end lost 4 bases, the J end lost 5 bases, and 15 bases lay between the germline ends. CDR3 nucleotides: TGTGCCAGCAGTGGAGACAGGAAGGGGTATCAGCCCCAGCATTTT. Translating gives CASSGDRKGYQPQHF.

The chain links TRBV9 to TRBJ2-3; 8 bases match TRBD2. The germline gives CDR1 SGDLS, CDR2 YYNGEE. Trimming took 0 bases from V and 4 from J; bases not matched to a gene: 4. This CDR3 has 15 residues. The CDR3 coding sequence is TGTGCCAGCAGCGTAGGCGGGGGACTAGCAGATACGCAGTATTTT. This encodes CASSVGGGLADTQYF.

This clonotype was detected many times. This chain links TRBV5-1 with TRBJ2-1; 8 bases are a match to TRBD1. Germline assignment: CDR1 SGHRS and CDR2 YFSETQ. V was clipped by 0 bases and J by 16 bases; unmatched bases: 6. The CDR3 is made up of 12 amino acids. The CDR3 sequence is CASSLGGQDSFF. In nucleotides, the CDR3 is TGCGCCAGCAGCTTGGGGGGACAGGACTCTTTCTTC.